This T cell receptor (beta chain) was sequenced for a study of cytomegalovirus exposure and HLA in healthy donors. Worth noting for this clone: What it binds is not known.

The CDR3 spans 15 residues. Trimming removed 0 bases from V and 4 bases from J; junction bases left unmatched: 6. CDR1 is LGHNA and CDR2 is YSLEER in the germline V gene. PCR used 60 Vbeta primers and 13 Jbeta primers. Produced via immunoSEQ multiplex PCR; TCRdb's table is partial and in-frame only. The sample lists about 82,000 clones, roughly 80% occurring once. Study observations and caveats: It was approximately 150 TCR beta chains that were listed as cytomegalovirus-associated.

Sequencing was done on a sample of PBMCs. This TCR came from a human donor in good health. The chain is built from TRBV4-3 and TRBJ2-7; TRBD1 aligns across 7 bases. As DNA, the CDR3 is TGCGCCAGCAGCCAAGACCTCCGGGACAGATACGAGCAGTACTTC. Amino acids: CASSQDLRDRYEQYF.